A selection of T cell receptor beta chains follows, all from one sample in a study of T-cell reconstitution after alpha-beta-depleted transplantation in children. TCRdb re-called the PCR reads with MiXCR, one entry per CDR3 protein. Here the sample spans some 500,000 distinct CDR3 sequences, around 18% being singletons. The specimen comprised PBMCs from the stem cell graft donor, sampled from the stem cell graft. Receptors originate from a human donor who donated a stem cell graft to a child with acute lymphoblastic leukemia. The conserved cysteine and the conserved F or W are not part of the CDR3 here.

CDR3 | J | V
ASSLYLAGGIDTQY | TRBJ2-3 | TRBV27
ASRLTGDSSYEQY | TRBJ2-7 | TRBV12-3/TRBV12-4
ASKGDSYGYT | TRBJ1-2 | TRBV6-1
ASRTTGGGDTQY | TRBJ2-3 | TRBV12-3/TRBV12-4
ASSYLTGNEQY | TRBJ2-7 | TRBV7-9
ASSESRAGNEQY | TRBJ2-7 | TRBV6-1
ASSERGGSNSPLH | TRBJ1-6 | TRBV2
ASSYSRGLLATNTGELF | TRBJ2-2 | TRBV6-2/TRBV6-3
AISESRDSTDTQY | TRBJ2-3 | TRBV10-3
ASSSPPAVQETQY | TRBJ2-5 | TRBV5-1
ASRRTVFGANVLT | TRBJ2-6 | TRBV12-3/TRBV12-4
ASSSPGQGNSPLH | TRBJ1-6 | TRBV28
ASSGRLAGGSDTQY | TRBJ2-3 | TRBV9
ASSAGVVTEAF | TRBJ1-1 | TRBV27
ASRKGWRRVGANVLT | TRBJ2-6 | TRBV21-1
ASSFLPLSSYEQY | TRBJ2-7 | TRBV7-2
ATGNELGQFSVQPQH | TRBJ1-5 | TRBV10-3
ASSFRWEETQY | TRBJ2-5 | TRBV5-1
ASSLGQFQETQY | TRBJ2-5 | TRBV6-1
ASSIGVRYEQY | TRBJ2-7 | TRBV7-8
AWRIGQLAYEQY | TRBJ2-7 | TRBV30
ASRASSGILHEQY | TRBJ2-7 | TRBV7-9
ASSLVRDRLNTEAF | TRBJ1-1 | TRBV7-8
ASSSDLHYEQY | TRBJ2-7 | TRBV5-1
ASSSKQGRNTEAF | TRBJ1-1 | TRBV27
ASTLSGANVLT | TRBJ2-6 | TRBV12-3/TRBV12-4
ASSWAGQETQY | TRBJ2-5 | TRBV6-6
ASSQGRASGRADTQY | TRBJ2-3 | TRBV4-1
ASLTRRSGNTIY | TRBJ1-3 | TRBV6-1
ASSVRADTGELF | TRBJ2-2 | TRBV2
ASSVEGTGELF | TRBJ2-2 | TRBV9
ASSRGTGDNYGYT | TRBJ1-2 | TRBV5-1
ASSPGNIQY | TRBJ2-4 | TRBV18
ASSLSPGAGQY | TRBJ2-7 | TRBV5-1
ASSHARGDYGYT | TRBJ1-2 | TRBV12-3/TRBV12-4
SARDAVRVETQY | TRBJ2-5 | TRBV20-1
AISGGENSYNEQF | TRBJ2-1 | TRBV10-3
SVEGGGRTGELF | TRBJ2-2 | TRBV29-1
ASSPGQANTEAF | TRBJ1-1 | TRBV7-9
ASSQDGRYEQY | TRBJ2-7 | TRBV4-2
ASSSLGAPASGDTQY | TRBJ2-3 | TRBV5-1
ASILDGGTEAF | TRBJ1-1 | TRBV5-1
ASRSRDRLKTNEKLF | TRBJ1-4 | TRBV27
AISPEREGADTQY | TRBJ2-3 | TRBV10-3
ASSIDRLLHYEQY | TRBJ2-7 | TRBV5-1
AISVGTDFYEQY | TRBJ2-7 | TRBV10-3
ASSYSSELAKNIQY | TRBJ2-4 | TRBV6-5
ASSKVRGPAASNEQF | TRBJ2-1 | TRBV21-1
ASSKDQGRAYEQY | TRBJ2-7 | TRBV6-1
ASSYGSEEQY | TRBJ2-7 | TRBV6-6
ASSQEIVAGGDEQF | TRBJ2-1 | TRBV3-1
ASSYYRDVSNEQF | TRBJ2-1 | TRBV6-5
ASHSADTQY | TRBJ2-3 | TRBV5-1
SARWAGGPRNEQF | TRBJ2-1 | TRBV20-1